This T cell receptor (beta chain) stems from a study of blood T cell repertoires in COVID-19. Study details: COVID-19 samples collected from the United States, Italy and Spain covered acute and convalescent phases. T cells, B-cell-depleted T cells, or PBMCs supplied cDNA or gDNA.

In the study's own analysis: Amplification of reference gene primers was used by the study to estimate nucleated cell counts. Assay: immunoSEQ multiplex PCR; the TCRdb copy retains only in-frame clones and omits some. V and J calls and clone size are as listed in that table; D and trimming were resolved from the DNA. The sample consists of under 100,000 clones, over 80% of them appearing once. This clone has a single count. Germline assignment: CDR1 SGHNT and CDR2 YENEEA. The CDR3 totals 15 residues. The V gene lost 0 bases and the J gene lost 2 bases, with 8 bases spanning the gap. Sequenced input: peripheral blood. The V gene is TRBV11-3, the J gene TRBJ2-1; D call uncertain. This clonotype originated in a human donor in a cohort sampled during active COVID-19. CDR3 DNA: TGTGCCAGCAGCTTAGATGCAGGTGCCTACAATGAGCAGTTCTTC. This encodes CASSLDAGAYNEQFF.